The rows below give T cell receptor beta chains drawn from one sample of a study of prognosis after radiotherapy for stage I lung cancer. MiXCR, run by TCRdb on the multiplex PCR reads, gives a single entry per CDR3 protein. The table has about 14,000 distinct CDR3 sequences, less than 35% seen once. Specimen: PBMCs, collected before or after stereotactic body radiation therapy (not recorded which). The receptors shown here come from a donor aged 50 or older with non-small cell lung cancer. Each CDR3 is given with its conserved first and last residue. Each record gives: clone size, D gene, V gene, J gene, CDR3 DNA, CDR3 protein. D genes are given only for firm matches. A row's size may be missing; if present it is once, few, many or a size class.

>medium-sized|TRBD1|TRBV7-8|TRBJ1-2
TGTGCCAGCAGCTTATTAGGGGGCAACCCTAACTATGGCTACACCTTC
CASSLLGGNPNYGYTF
>-|TRBD2|TRBV7-6|TRBJ2-3
TGCTCCAGCAGCTTTCTACTAGCGGGAGCTACAGATACGCAGTATTTT
CSSSFLLAGATDTQYF
>medium-sized|TRBD2|TRBV20-1|TRBJ2-3
TGCAGTGCTAGAGACCTGACACTAGCGGGGAGCCATGTGGGAGATACGCAGTATTTT
CSARDLTLAGSHVGDTQYF
>many|-|TRBV7-9|TRBJ2-2
TGTGCCAGCAGCTTATCTCAGCAGACCGGGGAGCTGTTTTTT
CASSLSQQTGELFF
>medium-sized|-|TRBV28|TRBJ2-3
TGTGCCAGCAGTTGGACTTCTAGCACAGATACGCAGTATTTT
CASSWTSSTDTQYF
>medium-sized|TRBD2|TRBV5-1|TRBJ2-7
TGCGCCAGCAGCTTGGTTCTAGCGGGGGGTTACGAGCAGTACTTC
CASSLVLAGGYEQYF
>many|TRBD1|TRBV4-1|TRBJ2-7
TGCGCCAGCAGCCAGTTGTTGTTGTCGACAGGGACCTCCTACGAGCAGTACTTC
CASSQLLLSTGTSYEQYF
>many|TRBD1|TRBV6-1|TRBJ1-4
TGTGCCGGATATGACAGGGCTAATGAAAAACTGTTTTTT
CAGYDRANEKLFF
>many|-|TRBV5-1|TRBJ1-1
TGCGCCAGCAGCTTGGCGGGGGGCGCTGAAGCTTTCTTT
CASSLAGGAEAFF
>medium-sized|-|TRBV27|TRBJ1-2
TGTGCCAGCAGTTTGGCAGGGACCTATGGCTACACCTTC
CASSLAGTYGYTF
>many|TRBD2|TRBV28|TRBJ2-3
TGTGCCAGCAGTGGGGACTACCACAACACAGATACGCAGTATTTT
CASSGDYHNTDTQYF
>-|-|TRBV20-1|TRBJ2-5
TGCAGTGCTAGGGTCAGGGTGGGGGACAACCAGTACTTC
CSARVRVGDNQYF
>medium-sized|-|TRBV6-5|TRBJ2-2
TGTGCCAGCAGTTACACGGGACGCAACACCGGGGAGCTGTTTTTT
CASSYTGRNTGELFF
>medium-sized|TRBD1|TRBV12-3/TRBV12-4|TRBJ1-2
TGTGCCAGCAGTTTGTCGTTGGGACAGTCGAGGGGCTACACCTTC
CASSLSLGQSRGYTF
>-|TRBD1|TRBV6-1|TRBJ2-5
TGTGCCAGCAGCCGGGACAGGGAGAAATGTGAGACCCAGTACTTC
CASSRDREKCETQYF
>-|-|TRBV20-1|TRBJ2-3
TGCAGTGCTAGACCTAGCCTAAACACAGATACGCAGTATTTT
CSARPSLNTDTQYF
>many|-|TRBV5-6|TRBJ2-2
TGTGCCAGCAGCTTATTATACACCGGGGAGCTGTTTTTT
CASSLLYTGELFF
>many|-|TRBV3-1|TRBJ1-5
TGTGCCAGCAGCCAGGGAGGAGGTGGCAATCAGCCCCAGCATTTT
CASSQGGGGNQPQHF
>medium-sized|TRBD1|TRBV11-2|TRBJ2-7
TGTGCCAGCAGGACGAAGGCAGGGGGCGGCTACGAGCAGTACTTC
CASRTKAGGGYEQYF
>large|TRBD1|TRBV12-3/TRBV12-4|TRBJ2-7
TGTGCCAGCAGTTTATCGGACAGGGACGACGAGCAGTACTTC
CASSLSDRDDEQYF
>many|TRBD1|TRBV7-2|TRBJ2-3
TGTGCCAGCAGCTTAGGACAGGGATACACAGATACGCAGTATTTT
CASSLGQGYTDTQYF
>-|TRBD1|TRBV20-1|TRBJ2-7
TGCAGTGCTTCCGACAGGGGGCCCTACGAGCAGTACTTC
CSASDRGPYEQYF
>medium-sized|TRBD1|TRBV30|TRBJ1-6
TGTGCCTCAGCCCAGGGGGCAGGTTCACCCCTCCACTTT
CASAQGAGSPLHF
>medium-sized|-|TRBV7-2|TRBJ2-3
TGTGCCAGCAGCTTAGCGGGGACGAGCACAGATACGCAGTATTTT
CASSLAGTSTDTQYF
>many|TRBD1|TRBV2|TRBJ1-2
TGTGCCAGCAGTGAAGTTGGGACAGCGAAACTAAACTATGGCTACACCTTC
CASSEVGTAKLNYGYTF
>medium-sized|TRBD2|TRBV27|TRBJ2-7
TGTGCCAGCAGTTTATCGAGCGGGAGGGCGTACGAGCAGTACTTC
CASSLSSGRAYEQYF
>many|-|TRBV7-8|TRBJ1-2
TGTGCCAGCAGCTTAGAGCGGGCGGACGTCTATGGCTACACCTTC
CASSLERADVYGYTF